This T cell receptor (beta chain) is drawn from a study of technical replicates of blood from several donors (dated 2017 in TCRdb). The library relied on the immunoSEQ multiplex PCR assay. TCRdb's version of the immuneACCESS table is confined to in-frame rearrangements and falls short of the full clone set. An unresolved V gene accounts for under half of the shortfall where checked; the remainder is of unknown origin. For this sample there are 66,000 or so clones; roughly 90% appear just once. The ten largest clonotypes hold under 6% of the sample. Reading from cysteine to phenylalanine, the CDR3 counts 18 amino acids. The kept DNA is CDR3 alone, 54 bases in frame from the first base. The germline V gene yields LGHNA for CDR1 and YSLEER for CDR2. Germline trimming amounts to 0 bases on V and 5 bases on J, with 11 as the count of junction bases outside the gene matches. Concerning this clone: Its antigen is still unknown. Per-base quality was not reported, and no clone a single base away is much larger than it.

The chain is made from TRBV4-3 and TRBJ2-5, with 11 middle bases fitting TRBD2. The sequence was obtained from a human donor in good health. Some clones in this sample may be carry-over from other donors' samples. Sequenced: PBMCs. The DNA sequence is TGCGCCAGCAGCCAAGAGGGGTCTAGCGGGGGGCGTGGTGAGACCCAGTACTTC. It codes for CASSQEGSSGGRGETQYF.